This T cell receptor beta chain was recovered during a study of graft-versus-host responses after intestinal transplantation. In the study overall: Induction using anti-thymocyte globulin, followed by tacrolimus and steroids for 3 to 4 years, was given to all recipients.

To release intraepithelial and lamina propria lymphocytes, the graft tissue was processed. Here immunoSEQ multiplex PCR was the method, and the copy in TCRdb shows in-frame clones only, minus some. The sample carries approximately 17,000 clones, roughly 83% recorded once. The sample was ileum tissue, taken approximately 590 days after intestinal transplantation. The sequence was collected from a human patient who received an intestinal transplant, so some T cells may come from the graft donor.

The CDR3 protein is CASSPQGPTEAFF. As DNA, the CDR3 is TGTGCCAGCAGCCCGCAAGGGCCAACTGAAGCTTTCTTT. The chain employs TRBV7-9 and TRBJ1-1; D remains ambiguous. V was shortened by 5 bases and J by 5 bases, with 12 bases between the two germline ends. This CDR3 region has 13 residues. The V gene's germline CDR1 is SEHNR and CDR2 FQNEAQ (reference sequence). The full variable domain, its missing parts supplied by reference TRBV7-9 and TRBJ1-1, is DTGVSQNPRHKITKRGQNVTFRCDPISEHNRLYWYRQTLGQGPEFLTYFQNEAQLEKSRLLSDRFSAERPKGSFSTLEIQRTEQGDSAMYLCASSPQGPTEAFFGQGTRLTVV.